The next 23 T cell receptor beta chains were all read from a single sample in a study of TIL therapy for anti-PD-1-resistant metastatic lung cancer. As to time point: pre-treatment sample, taken before nivolumab and TIL therapy. Pleural nodules or supraclavicular lymph nodes made up most of the excised metastases sampled. The libraries were made with immunoSEQ v3. Here immunoSEQ multiplex PCR was the method, and the copy in TCRdb shows in-frame clones only, minus some. The sample includes approximately 23,000 clones, about 63% of them seen just once. Sequencing used tumor tissue, obtained at baseline. All receptors come from a woman aged 30 to 85 with non-small cell lung cancer.

A few counts support this clone. The chain carries TRBV6-6 and TRBJ1-3, with 8 nucleotides matching TRBD1. CDR1 is MNHNY, CDR2 SVGAGI, per germline (reference sequence). The CDR3 has 12 residues. After removal of 7 bases from V and 7 bases from J, the junction contained 3 bases not matched to a gene. In DNA form, the CDR3 reads TGTGCCAGCACAGGGGACAGGAACACCATATATTTT. Amino acids: CASTGDRNTIYF.

This clone was detected only a few times. CDR3 DNA: TGCGCCAGCACCTACTACGAGCAGTACTTC. Translating it yields CASTYYEQYF. The chain carries TRBV10-1 and TRBJ2-7, with D uncertain. Trimming stripped 7 bases from V and 3 bases from J, with 4 bases between. CDR1 and CDR2 (germline): WNHNN, SYGVQD (reference sequence). CDR3 size: 10 residues.

V gene TRBV29-1 combines with J gene TRBJ2-5; D not resolved. This CDR3 is built from 12 residues. V lost 2 bases and J 4 bases, leaving 8 bases between the germline ends. Germline CDR1 SQVTM, CDR2 ANQGSEA. The CDR3 DNA reads TGCAGCGTTGAACTGCGGTTAGAGACCCAGTACTTC. Encoded protein: CSVELRLETQYF.

The V gene is TRBV19, the J gene TRBJ2-2; D may be TRBD2 (6 bases). V lost 5 bases, J lost 1 base, and 11 bases lay in between. Germline V gene data show CDR1 as LNHDA and CDR2 as SQIVND (reference sequence). This CDR3 is built from 15 residues. The CDR3 spells CASSFGGRNTGELFF. The CDR3, as DNA: TGTGCCAGTAGTTTTGGAGGGAGGAACACCGGGGAGCTGTTTTTT.

This rearrangement joins TRBV5-4 to TRBJ2-2; D gene uncertain. The CDR3 length is 14 residues. V was trimmed by 0 bases and J by 1 base, leaving 4 bases between them. Germline-derived CDR1 and CDR2 are SGHNT and YYREEE (reference sequence). The CDR3 protein is CASSLVQNTGELFF. The CDR3 DNA is TGTGCCAGCAGCTTGGTGCAGAACACCGGGGAGCTGTTTTTT.

By sample share, this clone is medium-sized. The V and J genes are TRBV6-5 and TRBJ2-1; D is unresolved. V was shortened by 3 bases and J by 9 bases, with 6 bases between the two germline ends. The CDR3 extends over 11 amino acids. Germline CDR1 is MNHEY and CDR2 is SVGAGI. The CDR3 coding sequence is TGTGCCAGCAGTTATGGTGCTGAGCAGTTCTTC. Protein product: CASSYGAEQFF.

A few counts support this clone. The chain uses TRBV5-1 and TRBJ2-7; 8 bases map to TRBD2. The CDR3 spans 15 residues. J lost 2 bases, V lost 0 bases, and 4 bases had no gene match. The germline V gene has CDR1 SGHRS and CDR2 YFSETQ. CDR3 bases: TGCGCCAGCAGCTTGGTTCTAGCGGGTACCTACGAGCAGTACTTC. This gives the protein CASSLVLAGTYEQYF.

V is TRBV4-2 and J is TRBJ2-7, with TRBD2 identical over 9 bases. This CDR3 contains 17 residues. The J segment lost 0 bases and the V segment lost 4 bases, leaving 10 bases of the junction unmatched. From germline, CDR1 is LGHNA and CDR2 YNFKEQ. The CDR3 region has the DNA TGTGCCAGCAGCCTTGGACTAGCGCGAGATTCCTCCTACGAGCAGTACTTC. This encodes CASSLGLARDSSYEQYF.

The chain combines TRBV5-1 with TRBJ2-7; D tentatively reads TRBD1 or TRBD2 (5 bases each). V lost 4 bases and J 4 bases, leaving 21 bases between the germline ends. Germline assignment: CDR1 SGHRS and CDR2 YFSETQ. The CDR3 has 16 residues. In nucleotides, the CDR3 is TGCGCCAGCAGCGAAGGGACGGCCCAAGACCTTTACGAGCAGTACTTC. This codes for CASSEGTAQDLYEQYF.

In this sample, this clone is medium-sized (0.01 to 0.1%). The rearrangement joins TRBV15 to TRBJ2-5; a possible D gene is TRBD1 (6 bases). Trimming removed 4 bases from V and 1 base from J, with 10 bases in between. The V gene's germline CDR1 is LNHNV and CDR2 YYDKDF (reference sequence). The CDR3 covers 14 residues. The DNA for the CDR3 is TGTGCCACCAGCACGGGACAACTCCAAGAGACCCAGTACTTC. Its translation is CATSTGQLQETQYF.

The chain employs TRBV6-5 and TRBJ1-3, with a possible D match to TRBD1 (5 bases). The CDR3 totals 14 residues. V was pared by 4 bases and J by 2 bases, with 9 bases between. CDR1 and CDR2 from the germline V gene are MNHEY and SVGAGI. CDR3 DNA sequence: TGTGCCAGCAGTTCAGGGATAACTGGAAACACCATATATTTT. This encodes CASSSGITGNTIYF.

This sequence joins TRBV30 and TRBJ1-2, with D unresolved. V lost 2 bases and J lost 5, with 9 bases in between. The germline gives CDR1 GTSNPN, CDR2 SVGIG (reference sequence). This CDR3 is 12 amino acids long. This chain's CDR3 is CAWSRAVYGYTF. The CDR3 region has the DNA TGTGCCTGGAGTAGGGCTGTATATGGCTACACCTTC.

The rearrangement links TRBV5-1 to TRBJ1-2; the match to TRBD1 covers 9 bases. The V gene's germline CDR1 is SGHRS and CDR2 YFSETQ. The trim removed 4 bases at V and 8 bases at J, leaving 15 bases unmatched. The CDR3 runs to 16 residues. The CDR3, as DNA: TGCGCCAGCAGCCCGCTTACACCCCGACAGGGGGAGGGCTACACCTTC. Its translation: CASSPLTPRQGEGYTF.

CDR3 DNA sequence: TGCGCCAGCAGCCCCGTTAGCAGTGGGGCCAACGTCCTGACTTTC. It translates to CASSPVSSGANVLTF. The J gene is TRBJ2-6, the V gene TRBV5-1, with D unclear. Per germline, CDR1 SGHRS and CDR2 YFSETQ. V was shortened by 4 bases and J by 3 bases, with 11 bases between the two germline ends. There are 15 residues in the CDR3.

The V call is TRBV7-8, the J call TRBJ2-5, with TRBD2 matching 12 bases. The CDR3 totals 15 residues. From germline, CDR1 is SGHVS and CDR2 FQNEAQ. J was trimmed by 5 bases and V by 5 bases; bases with no gene match: 6. The CDR3 region has the DNA TGTGCCAGCAGCGTCGGGACTAGCGGGCTTGAGACCCAGTACTTC. Translation gives CASSVGTSGLETQYF.

The rearrangement links TRBV5-1 to TRBJ2-1, with 10 bases aligning to TRBD2. The junction had 8 bases not matched to a gene; V was cut back by 1 base and J by 4 bases. This CDR3 spans 17 amino acids. The germline V gene encodes CDR1 SGHRS and CDR2 YFSETQ. The chain's CDR3 is CASSLSSKREGYNEQFF. The CDR3, as DNA: TGCGCCAGCAGCTTGAGTTCTAAGCGGGAGGGTTACAATGAGCAGTTCTTC.

V gene TRBV7-9 combines with J gene TRBJ1-1, with unresolved D. The V gene lost 8 bases and the J gene lost 1 base, with 11 bases spanning the gap. CDR1 is SEHNR and CDR2 is FQNEAQ in the germline V gene (reference sequence). This CDR3 has 13 amino acids. CDR3 coding DNA: TGTGCCAGCGGGTACCAGGCGAACACTGAAGCTTTCTTT. This encodes CASGYQANTEAFF.

The genes are TRBV9 and TRBJ2-5, with TRBD2 identical over 12 bases. The CDR3 consists of 16 residues. Trimming removed 3 bases from V and 3 bases from J; junction bases left unmatched: 6. CDR1 SGDLS and CDR2 YYNGEE come from the germline V gene. CDR3: CASSAGLAGLKETQYF. For the CDR3, the DNA is TGTGCCAGCAGCGCGGGACTAGCGGGCTTAAAAGAGACCCAGTACTTC.

This clone has a single count. The rearrangement links TRBV30 to TRBJ2-7; possibly TRBD2 for D (5 bases). The germline V and J ends were trimmed by 0 bases and 1 base, with 10 bases remaining between them. This CDR3 region has 14 residues. Germline lookup yields CDR1 GTSNPN and CDR2 SVGIG (reference sequence). CDR3 protein: CAWSVVGGSYEQYF. CDR3 nucleotides: TGTGCCTGGAGTGTAGTTGGAGGATCCTACGAGCAGTACTTC.

This rearrangement joins TRBV5-4 to TRBJ2-7; 8 nucleotides agree with TRBD1. Germline values: CDR1 SGHNT, CDR2 YYREEE (reference sequence). The CDR3 is 13 amino acids. Trimming took 1 base from V and 6 from J; bases not matched to a gene: 3. CDR3 sequence (DNA): TGTGCCAGCAGCTTGATTGGACAGGGCGAGCAGTACTTC. Protein sequence: CASSLIGQGEQYF.

The V and J genes are TRBV5-6 and TRBJ2-1; 13 bases are shared with TRBD2. CDR1 is SGHDT, CDR2 YYEEEE, per germline. CDR3 length: 15 residues. J was trimmed by 7 bases and V by 5 bases; bases with no gene match: 6. Written as DNA, the CDR3 is TGTGCCAGCAGAAGGACTAGCGGGAGTCCGAATGAGCAGTTCTTC. This codes for CASRRTSGSPNEQFF.

This clone occurred once. The chain combines TRBV5-1 with TRBJ2-1, with 13 bases lining up with TRBD2. The CDR3 spans 15 residues. CDR1 SGHRS and CDR2 YFSETQ come from the germline V gene. Germline trimming cut 4 bases from V and 8 bases from J; bases unmatched to any gene: 6. CDR3 sequence reads: CASSAWTSGSYEQFF. CDR3 bases: TGCGCCAGCAGCGCCTGGACTAGCGGGAGTTATGAGCAGTTCTTC.

This clone occurred once. This rearrangement joins TRBV5-4 to TRBJ1-2; no clear D gene. Germline loops: CDR1 SGHNT, CDR2 YYREEE (reference sequence). Between the trimmed V and J ends, which lost 0 bases and 1 base, there was a span of 10 bases. This CDR3 comprises 15 residues. CDR3 region: CASSLVGAFNYGYTF. The DNA for the CDR3 is TGTGCCAGCAGCTTGGTCGGTGCTTTTAACTATGGCTACACCTTC.